This TCR beta chain was sequenced during a study of T cell repertoires in cytomegalovirus infection. In the study overall: In public TCR beta signatures, there were indications of both CMV infection and matching HLA type.

Study-level points and caveats: Based on cumulative public TCR beta family frequency, carriers of CMV plus the relevant HLA were identified. Dominant in the ex vivo response were TCR beta clonotypes restricted by HLA-C and specific for CMV.

From the reads, TCRdb called clonotypes with MiXCR, one entry per CDR3 protein. Among over 300,000 distinct CDR3 sequences listed, about 17% were seen once. This clonotype was counted at least ten times. The antigen remains unidentified. Sequenced: PBMCs. The TCR originated in a human donor in good health (CMV status not recorded). Some clones in this sample may be carry-over from other donors' samples.

The CDR3 reads CASSLLGQANQPQHF. CDR3 bases: TGTGCCAGCAGCTTACTCGGACAGGCTAATCAGCCCCAGCATTTT. This sequence joins TRBV7-8 and TRBJ1-5, with TRBD1 matching 7 bases. CDR1 is SGHVS and CDR2 is FQNEAQ in the germline V gene. The CDR3 length is 15 residues. The junction had 5 bases not matched to a gene; V was cut back by 2 bases and J by 4 bases.